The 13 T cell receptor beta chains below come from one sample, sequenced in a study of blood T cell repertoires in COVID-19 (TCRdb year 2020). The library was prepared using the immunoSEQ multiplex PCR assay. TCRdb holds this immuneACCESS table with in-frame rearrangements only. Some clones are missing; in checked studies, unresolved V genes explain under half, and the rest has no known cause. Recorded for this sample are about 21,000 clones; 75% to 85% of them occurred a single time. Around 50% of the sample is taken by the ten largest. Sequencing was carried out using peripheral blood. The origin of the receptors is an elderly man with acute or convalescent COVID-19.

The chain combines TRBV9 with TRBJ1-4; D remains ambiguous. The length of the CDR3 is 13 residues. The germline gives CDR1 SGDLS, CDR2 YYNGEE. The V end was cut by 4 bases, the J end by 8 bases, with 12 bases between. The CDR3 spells CASSPYGGEKLFF. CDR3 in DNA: TGTGCCAGCAGCCCGTATGGAGGGGAAAAACTGTTTTTT.

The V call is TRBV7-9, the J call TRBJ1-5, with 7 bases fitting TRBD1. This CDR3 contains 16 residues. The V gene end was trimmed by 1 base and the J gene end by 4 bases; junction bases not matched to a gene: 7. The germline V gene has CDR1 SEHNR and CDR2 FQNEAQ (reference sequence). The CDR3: CASSLGGTDLNQPQHF. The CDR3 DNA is TGTGCCAGCAGCTTAGGGGGGACAGACTTAAATCAGCCCCAGCATTTT.

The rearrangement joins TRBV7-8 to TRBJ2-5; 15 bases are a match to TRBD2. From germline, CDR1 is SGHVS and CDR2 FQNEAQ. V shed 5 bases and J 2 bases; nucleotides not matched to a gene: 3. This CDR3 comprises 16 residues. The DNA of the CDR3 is TGTGCCAGCAGCCCGGGACTAGCGGGAGGTCAAGAGACCCAGTACTTC. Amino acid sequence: CASSPGLAGGQETQYF.

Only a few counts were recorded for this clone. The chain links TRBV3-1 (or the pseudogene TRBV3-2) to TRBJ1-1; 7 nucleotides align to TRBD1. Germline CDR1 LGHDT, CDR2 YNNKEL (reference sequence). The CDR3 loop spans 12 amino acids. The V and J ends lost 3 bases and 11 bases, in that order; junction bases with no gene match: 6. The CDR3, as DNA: TGTGCCAGCAGCCACCGACAGGGCCGGGCTTTCTTT. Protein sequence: CASSHRQGRAFF.

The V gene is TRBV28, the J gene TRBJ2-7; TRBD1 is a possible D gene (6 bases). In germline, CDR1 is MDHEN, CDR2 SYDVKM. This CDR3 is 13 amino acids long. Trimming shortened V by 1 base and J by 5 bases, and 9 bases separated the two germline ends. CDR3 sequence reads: CASSLFGDNEQYF. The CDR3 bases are TGTGCCAGCAGTTTATTTGGGGACAACGAGCAGTACTTC. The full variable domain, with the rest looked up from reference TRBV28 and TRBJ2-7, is DVKVTQSSRYLVKRTGEKVFLECVQDMDHENMFWYRQDPGLGLRLIYFSYDVKMKEKGDIPEGYSVSREKKERFSLILESASTNQTSMYLCASSLFGDNEQYFGPGTRLTVT.

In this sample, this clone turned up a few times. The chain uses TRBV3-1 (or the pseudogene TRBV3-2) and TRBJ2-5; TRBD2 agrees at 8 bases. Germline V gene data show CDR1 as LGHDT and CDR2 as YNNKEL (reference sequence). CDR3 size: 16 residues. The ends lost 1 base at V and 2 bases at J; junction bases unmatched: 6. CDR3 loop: CASSQVPTSGQETQYF. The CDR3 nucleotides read TGTGCCAGCAGCCAAGTCCCCACTAGCGGACAAGAGACCCAGTACTTC.

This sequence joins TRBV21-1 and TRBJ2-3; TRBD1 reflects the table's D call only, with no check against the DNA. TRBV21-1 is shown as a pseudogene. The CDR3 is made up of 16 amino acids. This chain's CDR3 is CAEVDRGIRNTDTQYF. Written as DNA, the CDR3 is TGTGCCGAGGTCGACAGGGGAATCAGAAACACAGATACGCAGTATTTT.

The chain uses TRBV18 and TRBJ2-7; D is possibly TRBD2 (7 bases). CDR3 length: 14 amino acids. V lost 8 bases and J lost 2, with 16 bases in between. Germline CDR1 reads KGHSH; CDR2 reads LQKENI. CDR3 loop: CASRGGDRAYEQYV. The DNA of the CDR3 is TGTGCCAGCCGAGGGGGGGACCGAGCCTACGAGCAGTACGTC.

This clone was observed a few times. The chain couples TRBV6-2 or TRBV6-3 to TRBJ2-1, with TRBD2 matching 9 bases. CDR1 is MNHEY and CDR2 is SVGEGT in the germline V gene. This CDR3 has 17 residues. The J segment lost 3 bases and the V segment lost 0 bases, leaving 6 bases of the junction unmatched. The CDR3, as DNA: TGTGCCAGCAGTTACTCACCCCTAGCGGGAATCTACAATGAGCAGTTCTTC. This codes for CASSYSPLAGIYNEQFF.

As DNA, the CDR3 is TGTGCCAGTAGTATACTCACAGGGCGGGAGTACGAGCAGTACTTC. Its protein is CASSILTGREYEQYF. The rearrangement uses TRBV19 and TRBJ2-7, with D tentatively TRBD2 (7 bases). Germline values: CDR1 LNHDA, CDR2 SQIVND (reference sequence). The V end was cut by 2 bases, the J end by 4 bases, with 15 bases between. The CDR3 spans 15 residues.

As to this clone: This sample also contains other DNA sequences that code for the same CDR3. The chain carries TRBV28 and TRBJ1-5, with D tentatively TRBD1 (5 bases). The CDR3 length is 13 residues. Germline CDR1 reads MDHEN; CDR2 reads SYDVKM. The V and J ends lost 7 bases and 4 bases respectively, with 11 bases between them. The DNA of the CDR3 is TGTGCCAGCATACGGAGGGGAAATCAGCCCCAGCATTTT. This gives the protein CASIRRGNQPQHF.

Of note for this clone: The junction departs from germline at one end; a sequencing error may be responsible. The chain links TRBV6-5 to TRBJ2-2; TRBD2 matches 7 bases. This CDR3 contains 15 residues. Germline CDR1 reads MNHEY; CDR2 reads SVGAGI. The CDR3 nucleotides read TGTGTCAGCAAGGGACCGGCGGGGGACACCGGGGAGCTGTTTTTT. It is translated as CVSKGPAGDTGELFF.

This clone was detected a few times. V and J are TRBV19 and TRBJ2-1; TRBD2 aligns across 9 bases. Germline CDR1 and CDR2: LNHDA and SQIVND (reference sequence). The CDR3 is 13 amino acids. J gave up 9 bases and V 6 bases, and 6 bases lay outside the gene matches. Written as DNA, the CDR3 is TGTGCCAGTAGGTCGGGACTAGCTAGTGAGCAGTTCTTC. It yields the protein CASRSGLASEQFF.